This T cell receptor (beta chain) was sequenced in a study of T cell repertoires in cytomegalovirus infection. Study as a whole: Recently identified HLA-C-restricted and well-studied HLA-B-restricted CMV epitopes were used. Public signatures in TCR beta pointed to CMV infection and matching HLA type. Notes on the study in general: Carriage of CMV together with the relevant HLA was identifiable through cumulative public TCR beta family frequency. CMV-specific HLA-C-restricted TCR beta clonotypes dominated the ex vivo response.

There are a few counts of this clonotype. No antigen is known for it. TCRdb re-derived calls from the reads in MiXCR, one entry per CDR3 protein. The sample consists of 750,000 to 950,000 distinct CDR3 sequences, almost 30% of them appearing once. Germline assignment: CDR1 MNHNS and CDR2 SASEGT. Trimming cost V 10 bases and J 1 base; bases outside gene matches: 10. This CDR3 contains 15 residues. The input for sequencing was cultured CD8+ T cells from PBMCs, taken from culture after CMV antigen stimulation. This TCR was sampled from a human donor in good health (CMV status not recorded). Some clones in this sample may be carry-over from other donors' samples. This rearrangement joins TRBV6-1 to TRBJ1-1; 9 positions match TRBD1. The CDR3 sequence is CATLYRGLANTEAFF. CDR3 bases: TGTGCCACCCTATACAGGGGGCTGGCGAACACTGAAGCTTTCTTT.